This paragraph reports one T cell receptor beta chain. This sample is drawn from a study of technical replicates of blood from several donors. The CDR3 spans 15 residues. The ends were cut back, 4 bases at V and 0 bases at J, with 12 bases in the middle. The germline V gene encodes CDR1 SGHKS and CDR2 YYEKEE (reference sequence). The data were produced by immunoSEQ multiplex PCR, yet TCRdb's version contains in-frame clones alone and is incomplete. The sample has tens of thousands of clones, 85% to 95% seen once. The sequence was obtained from a human donor in good health. The chain joins TRBV5-5 to TRBJ2-3; no definite D call. Sequences were obtained from T cells isolated from PBMCs. The CDR3 protein is CASSQEFTSTDTQYF. As DNA, the CDR3 is TGTGCCAGCAGCCAAGAGTTCACTAGCACAGATACGCAGTATTTT.